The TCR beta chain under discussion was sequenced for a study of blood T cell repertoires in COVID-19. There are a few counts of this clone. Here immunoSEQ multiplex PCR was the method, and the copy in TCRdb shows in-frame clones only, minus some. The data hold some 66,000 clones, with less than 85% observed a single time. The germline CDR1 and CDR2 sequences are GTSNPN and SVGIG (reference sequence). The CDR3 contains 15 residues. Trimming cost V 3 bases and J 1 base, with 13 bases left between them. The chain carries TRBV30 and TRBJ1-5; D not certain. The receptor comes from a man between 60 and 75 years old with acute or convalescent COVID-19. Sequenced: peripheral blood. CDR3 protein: CAWSEGVGSNQPQHF. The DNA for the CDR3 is TGTGCCTGGAGCGAGGGCGTGGGGAGCAATCAGCCCCAGCATTTT.